Listed below are T cell receptor beta chains from one sample, sequenced in a study of tumor and adjacent non-tumor tissue in lung cancer. MiXCR was run by TCRdb on the multiplex PCR reads, yielding one entry per CDR3 protein. The sample carries about 75,000 distinct CDR3 sequences, more than 60% recorded once. Sequences were obtained from lung tumor tissue. These receptor sequences come from a woman in her forties or fifties with non-small cell lung cancer. The conserved cysteine and the conserved F or W are not part of the CDR3 here. Fields, in order: V gene, CDR3 protein.

v_call: TRBV29-1
cdr3_aa: SVGGQGSFSGANVLI

v_call: TRBV6-2/TRBV6-3
cdr3_aa: ASARTSYNEQL

v_call: TRBV20-1
cdr3_aa: SARVRDFYEQY

v_call: TRBV6-5
cdr3_aa: ASSYSWFAGELF

v_call: TRBV12-3/TRBV12-4
cdr3_aa: ANSLRLAGPYEQY

v_call: TRBV4-1
cdr3_aa: ASSARQWTYPNYGYT

v_call: TRBV11-1
cdr3_aa: GSSSGLAEGLQL

v_call: TRBV6-1
cdr3_aa: ASSGKTLAGSYEQY

v_call: TRBV29-1
cdr3_aa: SVDTGLTTYTQY

v_call: TRBV11-2
cdr3_aa: ASKLAGINEKLF

v_call: TRBV5-1
cdr3_aa: ASSLPAGGPNEQF

v_call: TRBV7-2
cdr3_aa: ASSYTERDTQY

v_call: TRBV5-4
cdr3_aa: ASSSTGTQETQH

v_call: TRBV12-3/TRBV12-4
cdr3_aa: ASSLKSGVVEQF

v_call: TRBV7-8
cdr3_aa: ATSLGAENEQS

v_call: TRBV10-3
cdr3_aa: AVTQGPPYEQH

v_call: TRBV7-2
cdr3_aa: ASSLGSGLSYGQY

v_call: TRBV4-1
cdr3_aa: PSCQELGSSYNEQF

v_call: TRBV28
cdr3_aa: ASSFRYEQY

v_call: TRBV6-5
cdr3_aa: ASSYSRGLGNGELF

v_call: TRBV6-5
cdr3_aa: ASQYRDSDTGELF

v_call: TRBV7-3
cdr3_aa: ASSPHQRNSYNEQF

v_call: TRBV6-5
cdr3_aa: PSSLDGSNGYT

v_call: TRBV12-3/TRBV12-4
cdr3_aa: ASSPRTSGSGELF

v_call: TRBV24-1
cdr3_aa: TTGSGNENIQY

v_call: TRBV29-1
cdr3_aa: SVEVAGGGRNKQF

v_call: TRBV6-1
cdr3_aa: VGSEGVVGDSPLH

v_call: TRBV28
cdr3_aa: ASSIGDLQGGHPQH

v_call: TRBV11-1
cdr3_aa: ASSDSGTNELAEQY

v_call: TRBV6-1
cdr3_aa: ASPGGQDNTGELF

v_call: TRBV11-2
cdr3_aa: ASSLARRVGIYNEQF

v_call: TRBV29-1
cdr3_aa: KVNERGGQAF

v_call: TRBV5-6
cdr3_aa: ASSMRTGLATQY

v_call: TRBV7-9
cdr3_aa: ASSHQREYEQY

v_call: TRBV10-3
cdr3_aa: ARRGSSYNEQF

v_call: TRBV6-1
cdr3_aa: VSSEARGTGSEKLF

v_call: TRBV6-6
cdr3_aa: VSNALGGAVGTQY

v_call: TRBV6-6
cdr3_aa: AGSPGQNYGYT

v_call: TRBV29-1
cdr3_aa: SVKEGANNEQF

v_call: TRBV5-1
cdr3_aa: TSSLGSTYEQY

v_call: TRBV5-4
cdr3_aa: VSSLSLPWRGIWEQY

v_call: TRBV6-5
cdr3_aa: ANSRTIMDTIY

v_call: TRBV11-2
cdr3_aa: ASSTGTGRTYEQY